A single sample is the source of the 2 T cell receptor beta chains below, sequenced in a study of blood T cell repertoires in COVID-19. The protocol was immunoSEQ multiplex PCR, while the TCRdb copy is restricted to in-frame clones and leaves out a portion. Among roughly 310,000 clones listed, roughly nine tenths were seen once. What was sequenced was PBMCs or T cells enriched from blood (not recorded which). The receptors shown here come from a man in his 60s who had recovered from COVID-19.

This clone appeared once. The chain employs TRBV19 and TRBJ1-5; D not resolved. The CDR3 is 15 amino acids. V gave up 3 bases and J gave up 5 bases, with 14 bases separating them. CDR1 and CDR2 from the germline V gene are LNHDA and SQIVND (reference sequence). CDR3 protein: CASSMLPQRDQPQHF. The CDR3 nucleotides are TGTGCCAGTAGTATGCTACCTCAGAGGGATCAGCCCCAGCATTTT.

This clone has only one observation. The chain couples TRBV12-3 or TRBV12-4 to TRBJ1-1, with 7 nucleotides matching TRBD1. The CDR3 runs to 13 residues. Trimming removed 8 bases from V and 5 bases from J; junction bases left unmatched: 8. CDR3 region: CASGTTGLTEAFF. DNA of the CDR3: TGTGCCAGCGGAACGACAGGGCTTACTGAAGCTTTCTTT.